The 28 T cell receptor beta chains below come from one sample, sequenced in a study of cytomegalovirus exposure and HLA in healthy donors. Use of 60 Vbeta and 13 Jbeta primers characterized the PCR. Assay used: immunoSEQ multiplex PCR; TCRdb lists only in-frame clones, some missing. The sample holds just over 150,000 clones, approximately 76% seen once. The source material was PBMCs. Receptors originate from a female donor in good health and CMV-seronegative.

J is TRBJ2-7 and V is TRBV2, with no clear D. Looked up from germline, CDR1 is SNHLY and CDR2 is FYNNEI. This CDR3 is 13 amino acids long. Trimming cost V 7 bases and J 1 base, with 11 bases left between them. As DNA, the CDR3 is TGTGCCAGCATGCAGGATGGGTCCTACGAGCAGTACTTC. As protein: CASMQDGSYEQYF.

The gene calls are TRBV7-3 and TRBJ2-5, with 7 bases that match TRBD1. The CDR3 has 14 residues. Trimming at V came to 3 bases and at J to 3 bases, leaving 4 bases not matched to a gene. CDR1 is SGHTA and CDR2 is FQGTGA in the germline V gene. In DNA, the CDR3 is TGTGCCAGCAGCTTCAGGGGGATCGAAGAGACCCAGTACTTC. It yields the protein CASSFRGIEETQYF.

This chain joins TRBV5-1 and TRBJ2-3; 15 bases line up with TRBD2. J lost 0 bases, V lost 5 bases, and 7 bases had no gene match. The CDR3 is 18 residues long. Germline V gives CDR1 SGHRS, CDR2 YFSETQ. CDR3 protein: CASRRTSGGDTSTDTQYF. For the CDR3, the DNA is TGCGCCAGCAGGCGGACTAGCGGGGGGGATACTAGCACAGATACGCAGTATTTT.

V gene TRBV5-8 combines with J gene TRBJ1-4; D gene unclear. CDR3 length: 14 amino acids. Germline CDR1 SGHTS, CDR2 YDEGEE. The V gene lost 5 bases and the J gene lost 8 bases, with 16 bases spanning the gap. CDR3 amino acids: CASRRVSSGEKLFF. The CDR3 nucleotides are TGTGCCAGCAGGCGGGTCTCAAGTGGGGAAAAACTGTTTTTT.

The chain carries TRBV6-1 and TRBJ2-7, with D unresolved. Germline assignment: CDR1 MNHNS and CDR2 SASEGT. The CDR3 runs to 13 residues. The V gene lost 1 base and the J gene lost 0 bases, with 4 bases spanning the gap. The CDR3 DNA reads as TGTGCCAGCAGTGAAGGGCCCTCCTACGAGCAGTACTTC. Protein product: CASSEGPSYEQYF.

This chain's CDR3 is CASSLSMQGDNQPQHF. CDR3 sequence (DNA): TGTGCCAGCAGCTTGAGTATGCAGGGCGATAATCAGCCCCAGCATTTT. V usage is TRBV5-6 and J usage is TRBJ1-5; D possibly corresponds to TRBD1 (5 bases). The V gene's germline CDR1 is SGHDT and CDR2 YYEEEE. V lost 1 base and J 4 bases, leaving 15 bases between the germline ends. There are 16 residues in the CDR3.

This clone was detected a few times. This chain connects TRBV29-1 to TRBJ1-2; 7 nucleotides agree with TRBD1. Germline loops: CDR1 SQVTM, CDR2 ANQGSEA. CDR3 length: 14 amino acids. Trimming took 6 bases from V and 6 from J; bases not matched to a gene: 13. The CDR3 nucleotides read TGCAGCGTCCCTGGGACAGTATTCGGTCATGGCTACACCTTC. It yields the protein CSVPGTVFGHGYTF.

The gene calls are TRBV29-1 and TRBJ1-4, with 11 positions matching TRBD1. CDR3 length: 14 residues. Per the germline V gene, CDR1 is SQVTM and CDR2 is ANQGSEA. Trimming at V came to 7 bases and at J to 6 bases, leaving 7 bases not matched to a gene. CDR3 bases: TGCAGCGCCCAGGAGGGACAGGGGGATGAAAAACTGTTTTTT. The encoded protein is CSAQEGQGDEKLFF.

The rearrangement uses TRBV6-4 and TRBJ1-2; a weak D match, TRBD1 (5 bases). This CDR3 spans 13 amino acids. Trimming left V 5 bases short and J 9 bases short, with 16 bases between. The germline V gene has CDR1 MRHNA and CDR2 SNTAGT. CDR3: CASSPGRQGSYTF. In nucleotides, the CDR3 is TGTGCCAGCAGTCCGGGTCGGCAGGGTAGCTACACCTTC.

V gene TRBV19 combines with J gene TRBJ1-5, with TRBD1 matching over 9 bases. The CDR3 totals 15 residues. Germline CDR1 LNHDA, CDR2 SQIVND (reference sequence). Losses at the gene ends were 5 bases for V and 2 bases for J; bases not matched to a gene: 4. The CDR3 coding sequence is TGTGCCAGTAGTCAGACAGGGGGAGGCAATCAGCCCCAGCATTTT. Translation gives CASSQTGGGNQPQHF.

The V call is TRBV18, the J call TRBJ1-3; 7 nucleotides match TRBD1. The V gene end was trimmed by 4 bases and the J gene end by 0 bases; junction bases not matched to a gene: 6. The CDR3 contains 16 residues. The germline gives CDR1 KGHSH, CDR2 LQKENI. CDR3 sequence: CASSQGQLFSGNTIYF. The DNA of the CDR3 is TGTGCCAGCTCACAGGGACAGCTATTCTCTGGAAACACCATATATTTT.

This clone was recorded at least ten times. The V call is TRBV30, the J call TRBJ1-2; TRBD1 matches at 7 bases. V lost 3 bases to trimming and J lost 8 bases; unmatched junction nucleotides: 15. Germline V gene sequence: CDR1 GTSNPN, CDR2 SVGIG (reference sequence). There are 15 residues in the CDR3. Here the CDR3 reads CAWRIGGQLSDGYTF. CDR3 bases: TGTGCCTGGAGGATAGGGGGCCAGCTCTCCGACGGCTACACCTTC.

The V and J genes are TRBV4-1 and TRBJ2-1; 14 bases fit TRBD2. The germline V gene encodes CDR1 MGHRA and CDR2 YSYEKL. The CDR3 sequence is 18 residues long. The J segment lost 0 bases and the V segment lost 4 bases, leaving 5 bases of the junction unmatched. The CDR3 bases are TGCGCCAGCAGCCGCGGACTAGCGGGGGGAGCCTCCTACAATGAGCAGTTCTTC. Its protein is CASSRGLAGGASYNEQFF.

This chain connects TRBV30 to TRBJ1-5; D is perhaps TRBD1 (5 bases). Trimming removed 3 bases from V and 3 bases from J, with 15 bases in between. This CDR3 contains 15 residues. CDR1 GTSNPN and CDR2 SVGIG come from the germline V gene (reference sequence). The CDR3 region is CAWSREGALNQPQHF. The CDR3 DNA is TGTGCCTGGAGCCGAGAAGGGGCCCTCAATCAGCCCCAGCATTTT. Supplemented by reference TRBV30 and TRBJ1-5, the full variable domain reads SQTIHQWPATLVQPVGSPLSLECTVEGTSNPNLYWYRQAAGRGLQLLFYSVGIGQISSEVPQNLSASRPQDRQFILSSKKLLLSDSGFYLCAWSREGALNQPQHFGDGTRLSIL.

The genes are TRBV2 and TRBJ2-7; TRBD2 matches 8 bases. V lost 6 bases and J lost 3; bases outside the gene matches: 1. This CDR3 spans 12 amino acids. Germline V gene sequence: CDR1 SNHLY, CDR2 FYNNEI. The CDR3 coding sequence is TGTGCCAGCAGCGGGGGGGGCTACGAGCAGTACTTC. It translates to CASSGGGYEQYF.

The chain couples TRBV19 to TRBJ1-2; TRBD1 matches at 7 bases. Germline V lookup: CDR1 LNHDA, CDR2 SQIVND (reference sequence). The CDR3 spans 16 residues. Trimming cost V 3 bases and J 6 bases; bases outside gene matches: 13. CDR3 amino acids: CASSISFDRARHGYTF. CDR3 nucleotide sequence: TGTGCCAGTAGTATCTCCTTCGACAGGGCTAGGCATGGCTACACCTTC. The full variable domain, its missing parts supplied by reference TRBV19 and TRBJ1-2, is DGGITQSPKYLFRKEGQNVTLSCEQNLNHDAMYWYRQDPGQGLRLIYYSQIVNDFQKGDIAEGYSVSREKKESFPLTVTSAQKNPTAFYLCASSISFDRARHGYTFGSGTRLTVV.

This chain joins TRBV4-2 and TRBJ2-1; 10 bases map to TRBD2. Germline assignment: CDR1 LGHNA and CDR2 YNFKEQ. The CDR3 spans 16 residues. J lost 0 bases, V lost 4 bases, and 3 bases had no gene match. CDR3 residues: CASSPSGSRSYNEQFF. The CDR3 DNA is TGTGCCAGCAGCCCTAGCGGGAGCCGCTCCTACAATGAGCAGTTCTTC.

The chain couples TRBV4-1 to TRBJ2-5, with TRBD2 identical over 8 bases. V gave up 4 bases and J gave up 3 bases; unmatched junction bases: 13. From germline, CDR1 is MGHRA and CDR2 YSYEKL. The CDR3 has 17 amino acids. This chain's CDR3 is CASSLTAAGGAEETQYF. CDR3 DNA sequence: TGCGCCAGCAGCCTGACAGCGGCCGGGGGGGCCGAAGAGACCCAGTACTTC.

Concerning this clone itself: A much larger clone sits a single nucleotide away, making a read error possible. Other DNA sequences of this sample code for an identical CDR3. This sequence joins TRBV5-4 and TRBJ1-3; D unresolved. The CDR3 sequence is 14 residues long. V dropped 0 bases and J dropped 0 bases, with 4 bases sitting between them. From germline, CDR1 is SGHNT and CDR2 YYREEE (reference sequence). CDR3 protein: CASSLDSSGNTIYF. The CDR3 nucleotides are TGTGCCAGCAGCTTGGACAGCTCTGGAAACACCATATATTTT.

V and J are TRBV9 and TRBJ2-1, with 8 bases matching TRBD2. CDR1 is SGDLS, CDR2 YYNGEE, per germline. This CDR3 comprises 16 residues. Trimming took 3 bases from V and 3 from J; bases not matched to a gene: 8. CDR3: CASSANGGEDYNEQFF. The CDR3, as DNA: TGTGCCAGCAGCGCAAACGGGGGGGAGGACTACAATGAGCAGTTCTTC.

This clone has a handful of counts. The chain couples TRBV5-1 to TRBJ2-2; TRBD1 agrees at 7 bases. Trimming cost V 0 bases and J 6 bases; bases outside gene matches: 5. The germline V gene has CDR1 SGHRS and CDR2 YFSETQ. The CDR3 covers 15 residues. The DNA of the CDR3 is TGCGCCAGCAGCTTGGGCGCCCAGGGGGCCGGGGAGCTGTTTTTT. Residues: CASSLGAQGAGELFF. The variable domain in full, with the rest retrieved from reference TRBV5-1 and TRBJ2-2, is KAGVTQTPRYLIKTRGQQVTLSCSPISGHRSVSWYQQTPGQGLQFLFEYFSETQRNKGNFPGRFSGRQFSNSRSEMNVSTLELGDSALYLCASSLGAQGAGELFFGEGSRLTVL.

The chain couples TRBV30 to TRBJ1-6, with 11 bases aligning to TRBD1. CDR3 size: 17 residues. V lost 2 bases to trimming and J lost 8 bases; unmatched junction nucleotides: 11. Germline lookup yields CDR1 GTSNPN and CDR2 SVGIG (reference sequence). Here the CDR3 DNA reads TGTGCCTGGAGTCCGGGGACAGGGGGGCGAGGGGATTCACCCCTCCACTTT. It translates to CAWSPGTGGRGDSPLHF.

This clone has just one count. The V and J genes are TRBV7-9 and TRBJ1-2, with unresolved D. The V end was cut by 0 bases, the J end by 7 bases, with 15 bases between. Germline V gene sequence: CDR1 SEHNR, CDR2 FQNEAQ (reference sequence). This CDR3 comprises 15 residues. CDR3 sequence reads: CASSLADRPGSGYTF. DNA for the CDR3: TGTGCCAGCAGCTTAGCCGACCGCCCGGGAAGTGGCTACACCTTC.

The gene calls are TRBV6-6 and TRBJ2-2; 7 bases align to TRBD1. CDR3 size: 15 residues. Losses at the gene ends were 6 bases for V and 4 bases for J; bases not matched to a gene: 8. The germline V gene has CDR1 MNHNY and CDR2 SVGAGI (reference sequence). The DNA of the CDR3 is TGTGCCAGCAGCGGGTCAGGGGGTGGCACCGGGGAGCTGTTTTTT. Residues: CASSGSGGGTGELFF.

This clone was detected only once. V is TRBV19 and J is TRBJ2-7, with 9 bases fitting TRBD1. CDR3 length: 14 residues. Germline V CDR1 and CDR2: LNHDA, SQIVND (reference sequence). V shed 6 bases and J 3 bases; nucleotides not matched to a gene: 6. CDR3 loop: CASSATGGSYEQYF. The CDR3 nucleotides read TGTGCCAGTAGCGCTACAGGGGGCAGCTACGAGCAGTACTTC.

The CDR3 here is CASTHDRERETQYF. The CDR3 DNA is TGTGCCAGCACTCACGACAGGGAGAGGGAGACCCAGTACTTC. The chain employs TRBV21-1 and TRBJ2-5; no DNA check was done on the table's D call, TRBD1. TRBV21-1 is flagged as a pseudogene. The CDR3 extends over 14 amino acids.

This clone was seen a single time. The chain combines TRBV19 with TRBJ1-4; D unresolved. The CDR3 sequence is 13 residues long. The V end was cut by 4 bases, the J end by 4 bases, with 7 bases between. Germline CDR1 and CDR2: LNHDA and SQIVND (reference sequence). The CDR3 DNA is TGTGCCAGTAGTACAAGAGATAATGAAAAACTGTTTTTT. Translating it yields CASSTRDNEKLFF.

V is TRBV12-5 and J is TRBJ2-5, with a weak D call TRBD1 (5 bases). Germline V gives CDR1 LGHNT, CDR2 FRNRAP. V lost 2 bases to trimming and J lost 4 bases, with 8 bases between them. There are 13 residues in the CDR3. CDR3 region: CASGLTTGETQYF. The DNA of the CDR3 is TGTGCTAGTGGTTTGACCACAGGAGAGACCCAGTACTTC.